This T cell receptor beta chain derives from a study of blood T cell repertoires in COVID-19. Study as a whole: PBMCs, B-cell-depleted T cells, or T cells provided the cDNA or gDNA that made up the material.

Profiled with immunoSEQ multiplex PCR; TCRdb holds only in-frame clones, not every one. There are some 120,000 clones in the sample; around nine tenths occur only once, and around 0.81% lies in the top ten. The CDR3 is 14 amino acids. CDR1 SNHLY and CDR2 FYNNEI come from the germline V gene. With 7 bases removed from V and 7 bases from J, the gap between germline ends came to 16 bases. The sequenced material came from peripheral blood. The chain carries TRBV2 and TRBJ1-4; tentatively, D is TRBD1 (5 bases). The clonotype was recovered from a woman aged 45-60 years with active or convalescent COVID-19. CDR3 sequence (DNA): TGTGCCAGCACCATTATTCGCGGGGGTGAAAAACTGTTTTTT. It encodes CASTIIRGGEKLFF. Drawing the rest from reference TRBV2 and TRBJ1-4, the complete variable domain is EPEVTQTPSHQVTQMGQEVILRCVPISNHLYFYWYRQILGQKVEFLVSFYNNEISEKSEIFDDQFSVERPDGSNFTLKIRSTKLEDSAMYFCASTIIRGGEKLFFGSGTQLSVL.